Listed below are T cell receptor beta chains from one sample, sequenced in a study of CD8 T cells in Susac syndrome. In TCRdb, the immunoSEQ multiplex PCR reads were re-called with MiXCR into one record per CDR3 protein. Among 200,000 to 300,000 distinct CDR3 sequences listed, 90% to 97% were seen once. The specimen sequenced was CD4+ T cells from PBMCs. These receptors all come from a human donor with Susac syndrome. The CDR3 runs from the conserved cysteine through the conserved F or W. D genes are given only for firm matches. Size tells how often a clone was seen (once, few, many) or the class of an expanded clone, and some rows leave it out.

CDR3nt	CDR3aa	abundance	len	d_gene	j_gene	v_gene
TGTGCCAGCAGCTTAAGTCTCCGGACGGACTACGAGCAGTACTTC	CASSLSLRTDYEQYF	NA	15	NA	TRBJ2-7	TRBV13
TGTGCCAGCACCCCCGACCGCCGGGAGAGAGGCTTTGCTGGGGCCAACGTCCTGACTTTC	CASTPDRRERGFAGANVLTF	NA	20	NA	TRBJ2-6	TRBV3-1
TGCGCCAGCAGCTTCCTTAGGGCTATGGACACCGGGGAGCTGTTTTTT	CASSFLRAMDTGELFF	NA	16	NA	TRBJ2-2	TRBV5-1
TGTGCCATCAGTGAACAGGGTACTACCTACGAGCAGTACTTC	CAISEQGTTYEQYF	NA	14	NA	TRBJ2-7	TRBV10-3
TGTGCCAGTAGTACGGGAAACATTCAGTACTTC	CASSTGNIQYF	NA	11	NA	TRBJ2-4	TRBV19
TGCAGTGCTAGAGTGGGCAGCCATAGCAATCAGCCCCAGCATTTT	CSARVGSHSNQPQHF	NA	15	NA	TRBJ1-5	TRBV20-1
TGTGCCAGCAGCGTAGGGGACCTCTCTGGGGCCAACGTCCTGACTTTC	CASSVGDLSGANVLTF	NA	16	NA	TRBJ2-6	TRBV9
TGCAGCGTTGAAAAAAGACTTGCGAACACTGAAGCTTTCTTT	CSVEKRLANTEAFF	NA	14	NA	TRBJ1-1	TRBV29-1
TGTGCCACCAGCAGAGAAGACGCTGGGTACAATGAGCAGTTCTTC	CATSREDAGYNEQFF	NA	15	NA	TRBJ2-1	TRBV15
TGTGCCAGCGCGGCTATAGACAGCTTAAGCTCCTACGAGCAGTACTTC	CASAAIDSLSSYEQYF	once	16	NA	TRBJ2-7	TRBV9
TGTGCCAGCAGCCCCGAGGCGGCTGAGCAGTTCTTC	CASSPEAAEQFF	NA	12	NA	TRBJ2-1	TRBV7-9
TGCAGTGCGAGGAAGCGGGAGGACACCGGGGAGCTGTTTTTT	CSARKREDTGELFF	NA	14	TRBD2	TRBJ2-2	TRBV20-1
TGTGCCACCAGCAGAGATCTGGGAGGGACTACGCTTGTCAATGAGCAGTTCTTC	CATSRDLGGTTLVNEQFF	NA	18	TRBD2	TRBJ2-1	TRBV15
TGTGCCAGCAGCTTAGTGCGACAAGAGACCCAGTACTTC	CASSLVRQETQYF	NA	13	NA	TRBJ2-5	TRBV7-3
TGTGCCAGCAGTTCCACCTCGGGCAGGGGCAGCAATCAGCCCCAGCATTTT	CASSSTSGRGSNQPQHF	NA	17	NA	TRBJ1-5	TRBV28
TGTGCCAGCAGCCTGGGGCGATCCACCGGGGAGCTGTTTTTT	CASSLGRSTGELFF	NA	14	NA	TRBJ2-2	TRBV7-9
TGTGCCAGCAGCTTAGACGGTAGACTAGGGTCCTACAATGAGCAGTTCTTC	CASSLDGRLGSYNEQFF	NA	17	NA	TRBJ2-1	TRBV11-3
TGTGCCAGCAGCGGCGACAGGATTGGAGAAAAACTGTTTTTT	CASSGDRIGEKLFF	NA	14	NA	TRBJ1-4	TRBV9
TGTGCCATCGGAGCAGGGGGTGGACAGCCCCAGCATTTT	CAIGAGGGQPQHF	NA	13	TRBD1	TRBJ1-5	TRBV10-3
TGTGCTAGCAGCCACGCTTCGCGCCCAAATGAGCAGTTCTTC	CASSHASRPNEQFF	NA	14	NA	TRBJ2-1	TRBV7-7
TGTGCCAGCAGTTTTTCTCTGGGCGGCTACAATCAGCCCCAGCATTTT	CASSFSLGGYNQPQHF	NA	16	NA	TRBJ1-5	TRBV12-3/TRBV12-4
TGCAGCGCCGTGGGACTAGCGGGAGAAGATACGCAGTATTTT	CSAVGLAGEDTQYF	NA	14	TRBD2	TRBJ2-3	TRBV29-1
TGTGCCAGCAGTGAAGTGAGGGGGACCCAGTACTTC	CASSEVRGTQYF	NA	12	NA	TRBJ2-5	TRBV6-1
TGTGCCTGGAGTGGCCTACCAATACAGGGACAGTCGACTAGCAATCAGCCCCAGCATTTT	CAWSGLPIQGQSTSNQPQHF	NA	20	TRBD1	TRBJ1-5	TRBV30
TGCAGTGCTCCTAGCGGGAGGGCCGGGGTGTCCTACAATGAGCAGTTCTTC	CSAPSGRAGVSYNEQFF	NA	17	TRBD2	TRBJ2-1	TRBV20-1
TGTGCCAGCAGCCCATTAGTGGCCTTCAATGAGCAGTTCTTC	CASSPLVAFNEQFF	NA	14	NA	TRBJ2-1	TRBV7-9
TGTGCCAGCAGCCAAGAGGGCAGCTCTAATGAGCAGTTCTTC	CASSQEGSSNEQFF	NA	14	NA	TRBJ2-1	TRBV3-1
TGTGCCAGCAGCGTCACTCCGGGACTAGCGGGAGATAACGAGCAGTACTTC	CASSVTPGLAGDNEQYF	NA	17	TRBD2	TRBJ2-7	TRBV9